These 28 T cell receptor beta chains were all obtained from the same sample, sequenced in a study of blood T cell repertoires in COVID-19. Only in-frame clones appear in the TCRdb table, and some are missing; sequencing was by immunoSEQ multiplex PCR. The sample contains over 130,000 clones, approximately 84% of which appear only once. Sequencing was done on a sample of peripheral blood. The receptors were gathered from a woman aged 55 to 70 with acute or convalescent COVID-19.

The chain couples TRBV6-5 to TRBJ1-2; TRBD1 matches 7 bases. The junction had 0 bases not matched to a gene; V was cut back by 0 bases and J by 5 bases. The CDR3 is made up of 13 amino acids. Germline lookup yields CDR1 MNHEY and CDR2 SVGAGI. The CDR3 sequence is CASSYSTGYGYTF. The DNA for the CDR3 is TGTGCCAGCAGTTACTCGACAGGGTATGGCTACACCTTC.

V is TRBV28 and J is TRBJ2-7; 7 positions match TRBD1. Germline V gene sequence: CDR1 MDHEN, CDR2 SYDVKM. J lost 1 base, V lost 7 bases, and 10 bases had no gene match. This CDR3 region has 15 residues. CDR3 sequence reads: CASTAGTATSYEQYF. The CDR3 DNA sequence: TGTGCCAGCACCGCAGGGACAGCCACATCCTACGAGCAGTACTTC.

The J gene is TRBJ1-1, the V gene TRBV24-1, with D perhaps matching TRBD1 (5 bases). The CDR3 contains 13 residues. Germline lookup yields CDR1 KGHDR and CDR2 SFDVKD. V shed 3 bases and J shed 6 bases, with 10 bases lying between them. Here the CDR3 DNA reads TGTGCCACCAGTGATGGGCAGGGCCCTGAAGCTTTCTTT. It translates to CATSDGQGPEAFF.

The rearrangement joins TRBV18 to TRBJ2-2; 7 bases match TRBD1. The germline CDR1 and CDR2 sequences are KGHSH and LQKENI. J gave up 1 base and V 0 bases, and 5 bases lay outside the gene matches. This CDR3 has 17 residues. The CDR3 DNA reads TGTGCCAGCTCACCACCCGGGACAGCGCAGAACACCGGGGAGCTGTTTTTT. Encoded protein: CASSPPGTAQNTGELFF.

The chain recombines TRBV28 with TRBJ2-7, with D tentatively TRBD1 (7 bases). This CDR3 comprises 14 residues. V lost 6 bases to trimming and J lost 1 base, with 13 bases between them. The germline gives CDR1 MDHEN, CDR2 SYDVKM. The CDR3 reads CASSPGGRSYEQYF. The CDR3 DNA reads TGTGCCAGCAGCCCAGGGGGGAGATCCTACGAGCAGTACTTC.

This clone showed up just a few times. V is TRBV12-3 or TRBV12-4 and J is TRBJ1-6; maybe TRBD1 (5 bases). The CDR3 sequence is 13 residues long. Trimming pared 8 bases from V and 7 bases from J, leaving 12 bases between. CDR3 sequence: CASRGLRNSPLHF. The CDR3 DNA reads TGTGCCAGCCGGGGACTGAGAAATTCACCCCTCCACTTT.

This chain uses TRBV15 with TRBJ2-4; no clear D. The CDR3 totals 17 residues. V was pared by 0 bases and J by 3 bases, with 15 bases between. Germline V lookup: CDR1 LNHNV, CDR2 YYDKDF (reference sequence). The CDR3 spells CATSRDPPGSGKNIQYF. In nucleotides, the CDR3 is TGTGCCACCAGCAGAGACCCGCCGGGTTCTGGCAAAAACATTCAGTACTTC.

V is TRBV27 and J is TRBJ2-2, with D tentatively TRBD2 (5 bases). This CDR3 is 13 amino acids long. Trimming removed 8 bases from V and 6 bases from J, with 13 bases in between. CDR1 is MNHEY and CDR2 is SMNVEV in the germline V gene (reference sequence). This CDR3 reads CASSSGRAGELFF. CDR3 nucleotides: TGTGCCAGCTCCTCCGGGCGGGCCGGGGAGCTGTTTTTT.

The chain combines TRBV10-3 with TRBJ2-3; D is possibly TRBD1 (6 bases). The CDR3 length is 14 residues. Germline CDR1 is ENHRY and CDR2 is SYGVKD. V lost 2 bases and J 1 base, leaving 7 bases between the germline ends. Here the CDR3 reads CAISEGGRTDTQYF. The DNA of the CDR3 is TGTGCCATCAGTGAGGGGGGCCGCACAGATACGCAGTATTTT.

The chain uses TRBV2 and TRBJ1-1; tentative D call: TRBD1 (5 bases). Germline CDR1 is SNHLY and CDR2 is FYNNEI. V was trimmed by 5 bases and J by 2 bases, leaving 15 bases between them. The CDR3 length is 15 residues. The CDR3 protein is CASSPVSTENTEAFF. CDR3 bases: TGTGCCAGCAGTCCGGTATCGACAGAAAACACTGAAGCTTTCTTT.

The gene calls are TRBV28 and TRBJ2-1, with no clear D. Germline CDR1 and CDR2: MDHEN and SYDVKM. The ends were cut back, 7 bases at V and 6 bases at J, with 16 bases in the middle. This CDR3 contains 14 residues. For the CDR3, the DNA is TGTGCCAGCACCCCGCAAGCGACCGGCAATGAGCAGTTCTTC. This codes for CASTPQATGNEQFF.

This clone showed up just once. The rearrangement links TRBV28 to TRBJ1-2; TRBD1 matches 9 bases. The V segment lost 1 base and the J segment 7 bases; nucleotides outside the gene matches: 4. Germline CDR1 is MDHEN and CDR2 is SYDVKM. The CDR3 spans 14 residues. In DNA, the CDR3 is TGTGCCAGCAGTTTATCGGGGACAGGGATTGGCTACACCTTC. Its translation is CASSLSGTGIGYTF.

This clone was seen only once. The chain is built from TRBV6-5 and TRBJ2-7; D is unresolved. V was clipped by 0 bases and J by 6 bases, with 12 bases between them. The germline V gene encodes CDR1 MNHEY and CDR2 SVGAGI. This CDR3 has 14 amino acids. This CDR3 is CASSYSYPSGEQYF. CDR3 nucleotide sequence: TGTGCCAGCAGTTACTCCTACCCCTCGGGCGAGCAGTACTTC.

This chain uses TRBV30 with TRBJ1-2; a possible D gene is TRBD1 (6 bases). This CDR3 contains 13 residues. In germline, CDR1 is GTSNPN, CDR2 SVGIG (reference sequence). Trimming stripped 5 bases from V and 3 bases from J, with 13 bases between. The CDR3 protein is CAWGGRLDYGYTF. CDR3 DNA: TGTGCCTGGGGGGGGCGCCTAGACTATGGCTACACCTTC.

This clone was observed a few times. The genes are TRBV6-5 and TRBJ1-1; D remains ambiguous. The CDR3 sequence is 15 residues long. V lost 5 bases and J lost 4, with 17 bases in between. Per germline, CDR1 MNHEY and CDR2 SVGAGI. CDR3 DNA: TGTGCCAGCAGTCCCGCGCCCCGCGCGGGCACTGAAGCTTTCTTT. Its translation is CASSPAPRAGTEAFF.

J is TRBJ2-5 and V is TRBV4-1, with 7 bases identical to TRBD1. The V gene end was trimmed by 6 bases and the J gene end by 2 bases; junction bases not matched to a gene: 9. CDR1 MGHRA and CDR2 YSYEKL come from the germline V gene. The CDR3 runs to 15 residues. The CDR3 coding sequence is TGCGCCAGCAGTCCCGGGACAGCCAATCAAGAGACCCAGTACTTC. Translating it yields CASSPGTANQETQYF.

The chain has TRBV27 and TRBJ2-3; 13 nucleotides match TRBD2. Germline CDR1 reads MNHEY; CDR2 reads SMNVEV (reference sequence). The CDR3 totals 14 residues. The J segment lost 3 bases and the V segment lost 11 bases, leaving 5 bases of the junction unmatched. CDR3 protein: CASGTSGITDTQYF. The CDR3 region has the DNA TGTGCCTCGGGGACTAGCGGGATTACAGATACGCAGTATTTT.

V gene TRBV7-3 combines with J gene TRBJ1-2; TRBD1 matches at 9 bases. J was trimmed by 7 bases and V by 5 bases; bases with no gene match: 14. CDR1 and CDR2 from the germline V gene are SGHTA and FQGTGA. This CDR3 spans 16 amino acids. Here the CDR3 reads CASSAAGTGRTGGYTF. In DNA form, the CDR3 reads TGTGCCAGCAGCGCGGCCGGGACAGGGCGAACTGGTGGCTACACCTTC.

The genes are TRBV2 and TRBJ1-1, with D maybe TRBD1 (5 bases). Per germline, CDR1 SNHLY and CDR2 FYNNEI. Trimming removed 8 bases at V and 1 base at J, with 8 bases between. The CDR3 runs to 12 residues. CDR3 sequence (DNA): TGTGCCAGCGCCCAGGGGAACACTGAAGCTTTCTTT. This codes for CASAQGNTEAFF.

CDR3 loop: CASSQSARGPAFF. The CDR3 nucleotides read TGTGCCAGCAGCCAATCTGCCAGGGGGCCAGCTTTCTTT. The rearrangement links TRBV14 to TRBJ1-1, with 8 bases lining up with TRBD1. Losses at the gene ends were 2 bases for V and 10 bases for J; bases not matched to a gene: 6. The CDR3 extends over 13 amino acids. Germline V gene data show CDR1 as SGHDN and CDR2 as FVKESK.

The chain links TRBV5-1 to TRBJ1-1; D unresolved. CDR1 SGHRS and CDR2 YFSETQ come from the germline V gene. V lost 0 bases to trimming and J lost 8 bases, with 8 bases between them. The length of the CDR3 is 12 residues. The CDR3 nucleotides read TGCGCCAGCAGCTTGGAGAGGTCGGAAGCTTTCTTT. Protein product: CASSLERSEAFF.

The chain links TRBV7-2 to TRBJ2-2, with 7 bases identical to TRBD1. Germline V gene data show CDR1 as SGHTA and CDR2 as FQGNSA. The CDR3 extends over 14 amino acids. The ends lost 7 bases at V and 3 bases at J; junction bases unmatched: 5. The DNA for the CDR3 is TGTGCCAGCATCCGGGGACAGCACACCGGGGAGCTGTTTTTT. Its protein product is CASIRGQHTGELFF.

The chain combines TRBV10-3 with TRBJ2-1, with 12 bases that match TRBD2. The CDR3 is 13 residues long. From germline, CDR1 is ENHRY and CDR2 SYGVKD. The V gene end was trimmed by 10 bases and the J gene end by 8 bases; junction bases not matched to a gene: 6. Here the CDR3 DNA reads TGTGCCACCGGACTAGCGGGAAAGGATGAGCAGTTCTTC. Protein product: CATGLAGKDEQFF.

The chain combines TRBV6-5 with TRBJ1-1; D remains ambiguous. Germline V gene sequence: CDR1 MNHEY, CDR2 SVGAGI. Deletions cut 6 bases from V and 5 bases from J, with 7 bases between. CDR3 size: 11 residues. The CDR3 region is CASRRGTEAFF. In DNA, the CDR3 is TGTGCCAGCAGGCGCGGGACTGAAGCTTTCTTT.

This chain uses TRBV11-3 with TRBJ2-3; TRBD2 agrees at 10 bases. The CDR3 is 16 amino acids. The ends lost 5 bases at V and 2 bases at J; junction bases unmatched: 7. Germline V gene lookup returns CDR1 SGHNT and CDR2 YENEEA. CDR3 bases: TGTGCCAGCAGCGAGAGAGCGGGAGGGCTCACAGATACGCAGTATTTT. It is translated as CASSERAGGLTDTQYF.

This clone has a handful of counts. Here the CDR3 DNA reads TGTGCCAGCACCCGCGCCTCCTACGAGCAGTACTTC. It yields the protein CASTRASYEQYF. The chain combines TRBV2 with TRBJ2-7, with D unresolved. CDR3 length: 12 amino acids. V lost 7 bases to trimming and J lost 0 bases, with 7 bases between them. Germline assignment: CDR1 SNHLY and CDR2 FYNNEI.

This chain uses TRBV18 with TRBJ1-1; weak D call: TRBD1 (6 bases). The CDR3 spans 13 residues. Trimming shortened V by 4 bases and J by 6 bases, and 12 bases separated the two germline ends. Germline V gene sequence: CDR1 KGHSH, CDR2 LQKENI. The DNA of the CDR3 is TGTGCCAGCTCACAACAGGGTGGAGCTGAAGCTTTCTTT. Translating gives CASSQQGGAEAFF. Together with reference TRBV18 and TRBJ1-1, the CDR3 gives the full variable domain: NAGVMQNPRHLVRRRGQEARLRCSPMKGHSHVYWYRQLPEEGLKFMVYLQKENIIDESGMPKERFSAEFPKEGPSILRIQQVVRGDSAAYFCASSQQGGAEAFFGQGTRLTVV.

The genes are TRBV5-1 and TRBJ2-1; 9 nucleotides align to TRBD2. The V and J ends lost 0 bases and 6 bases, in that order; junction bases with no gene match: 10. This CDR3 has 17 residues. Germline loops: CDR1 SGHRS, CDR2 YFSETQ. CDR3 nucleotides: TGCGCCAGCAGCTTGGGGGTTATAGCGGGAGTCTCCAATGAGCAGTTCTTC. Protein: CASSLGVIAGVSNEQFF.